The following is a TCR beta chain sequence with its context. The target of this receptor is not known. Base qualities are not provided; no much larger clone lies one nucleotide away. The library was made by 5' RACE. The data were produced on an Illumina HiSeq 2500. A second PCR of roughly 7 to 12 cycles was performed with a sample-barcoded 5' primer and a J-beta primer mix. Each TCR beta cDNA molecule received a unique molecular identifier from a template-switch 5' adaptor carrying 12 random nucleotides. Each sample yielded at least 2.5 million CDR3-containing paired-end reads. First-strand cDNA was synthesized from all RNA with the Mint cDNA synthesis kit, primed by a TRBC-specific oligonucleotide. Following uracil-DNA glycosylase treatment, all cDNA underwent a first 18-cycle PCR with the universal primers M1SS and BC2_uni_R. Per the authors' processing: Each sample was normalized by randomly selecting 1 million high-quality reads, each carrying a distinct molecular identifier. Instead of being binned into consensus sequences, reads with shared molecular identifiers were discarded. MiTCR, run with a Q25 quality threshold and the strictest error-elimination algorithm, handled CDR3 identification, clonotype clustering and error correction. A nonparametric unseen species model with Euler transformation was used to estimate a lower bound on total TCR beta diversity. TCRdb trimmed public reads at Q25 via fastp, called clones via MiXCR and kept in-frame beta chains. Every distinct CDR3 protein forms one entry, paired with its most common genes and DNA. The authors' filters were not applied to this entry. Recorded for this sample are about 1.6 million distinct CDR3 sequences; around 35% of them occurred a single time. The ten largest clones represent 10% to 12% of the sample.

The data belong to a study of blood T cells in healthy people across ages (dated by TCRdb to 2015 to 2017). Background for the entire study: In model experiments, template switching captured about one uniquely barcoded TCR beta cDNA molecule for every two T cells. The donors were divided into four age groups: young (average around 15 years), middle-aged (approximately 42), aged (about 56) and long-lived (82). For two donors (one aged 18 to 30 and one aged 80 or older), the study analyzed two additional independent replicas of 1 million unique cDNA reads from the same blood draw. Age-related changes in TCR beta repertoire diversity were measured in the study by deep sequencing normalized with unique cDNA molecular identifiers. To avoid experimental bias, donors of different ages were spread randomly across the sequencing lanes. Summary of the overall study and its limitations: Observed TCR beta diversity per million T cells fell roughly linearly with age, and a significant reduction was already apparent by age about 43. Compared with the aged group, the long-lived group had more naive CD4+ T cells, fewer expanded clones and increased TCR diversity, suggesting age selection. Total diversity estimates from one million sequenced T cells were considered lower bounds and underestimates. There was a strong correlation between observed TCR beta diversity and the percentage of naive T cells measured by flow cytometry. The CMV infection status of donors was not known, potentially confounding age-related changes in expanded clonotypes. Since profiling was done on bulk unsorted PBMCs, naive and antigen-experienced compartments could not be conclusively compared.

The roughly 37 donors, aged about 6 to 95 years, were systemically healthy Caucasian individuals from Russia. Approximately 11 milliliters of peripheral blood were drawn from each donor into EDTA-treated Vacutainer tubes. PBMCs were isolated by Ficoll-Paque density-gradient centrifugation, with at least 7 million obtained per sample. Total RNA, at least 6 micrograms per sample, was extracted from PBMCs with Trizol reagent. For every donor, flow cytometry on a PBMC aliquot measured the percentage of naive CD45RAhigh/CD27high T cells. Input material: blood. The receptor comes from a woman aged 25 to 45 in good health.

The CDR3 region: CASGVLVGETQYF. The bases are TGTGCCAGCGGGGTTTTAGTGGGAGAGACCCAGTACTTC. Recombination connected TRBV6-1 to TRBJ2-5, with the D gene too uncertain to name. Deletion took 8 bases off V and 4 bases off J, with a span of 14 bases between the germline ends. CDR1 MNHNS and CDR2 SASEGT are derived from the germline V gene. The CDR3 sequence holds 13 residues, the cysteine and phenylalanine included. The read is trimmed to its CDR3 DNA, 39 bases read in frame from base 1.